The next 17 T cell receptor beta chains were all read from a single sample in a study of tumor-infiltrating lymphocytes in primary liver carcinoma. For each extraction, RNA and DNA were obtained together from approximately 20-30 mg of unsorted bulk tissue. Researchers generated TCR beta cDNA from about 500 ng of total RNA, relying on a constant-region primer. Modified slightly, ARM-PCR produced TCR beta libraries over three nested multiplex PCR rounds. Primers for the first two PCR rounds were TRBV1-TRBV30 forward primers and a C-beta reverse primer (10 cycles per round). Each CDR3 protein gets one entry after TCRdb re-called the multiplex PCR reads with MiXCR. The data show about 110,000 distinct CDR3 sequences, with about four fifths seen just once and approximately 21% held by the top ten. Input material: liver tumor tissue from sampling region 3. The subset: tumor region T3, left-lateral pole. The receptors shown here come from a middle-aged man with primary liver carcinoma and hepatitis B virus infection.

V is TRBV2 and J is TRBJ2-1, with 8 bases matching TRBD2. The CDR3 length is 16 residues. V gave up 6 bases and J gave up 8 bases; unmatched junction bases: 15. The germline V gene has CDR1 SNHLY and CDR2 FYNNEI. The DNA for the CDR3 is TGTGCCAGCAGGCCCGGGGGAAGCGGGAGATTCGATGAGCAGTTCTTC. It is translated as CASRPGGSGRFDEQFF.

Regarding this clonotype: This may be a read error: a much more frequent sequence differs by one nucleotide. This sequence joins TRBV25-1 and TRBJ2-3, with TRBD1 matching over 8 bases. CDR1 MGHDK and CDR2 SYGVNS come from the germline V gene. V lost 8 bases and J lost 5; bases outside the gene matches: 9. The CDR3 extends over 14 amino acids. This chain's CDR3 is CASGSGGSVDTQYF. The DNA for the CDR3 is TGTGCCAGCGGATCAGGGGGCTCGGTAGATACGCAGTATTTT.

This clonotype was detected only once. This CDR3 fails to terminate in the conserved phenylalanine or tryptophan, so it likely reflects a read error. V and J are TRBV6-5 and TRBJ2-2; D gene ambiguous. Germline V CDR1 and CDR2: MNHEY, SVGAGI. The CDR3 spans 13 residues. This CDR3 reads CASSYQDTGELFS. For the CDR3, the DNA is TGTGCCAGTAGTTACCAGGACACCGGGGAGCTGTTTTCT.

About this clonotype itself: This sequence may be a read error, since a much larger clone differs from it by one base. CDR3 nucleotides: TGTGCCAGCAGTTTACCAATTGGACAGGGACACACTGAAGCTTTCTTT. Translation gives CASSLPIGQGHTEAFF. This sequence joins TRBV28 and TRBJ1-1, with 8 bases lining up with TRBD1. Unmatched junction bases numbered 8, after V lost 2 bases and J lost 3 bases. The CDR3 spans 16 residues. Germline assignment: CDR1 MDHEN and CDR2 SYDVKM.

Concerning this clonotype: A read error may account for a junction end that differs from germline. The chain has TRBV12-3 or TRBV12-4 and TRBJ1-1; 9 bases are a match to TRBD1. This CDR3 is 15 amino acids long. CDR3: CASSLVDRGNTEAFF. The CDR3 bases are TGTGCTAGCAGTTTAGTGGACAGGGGGAACACTGAAGCTTTCTTT.

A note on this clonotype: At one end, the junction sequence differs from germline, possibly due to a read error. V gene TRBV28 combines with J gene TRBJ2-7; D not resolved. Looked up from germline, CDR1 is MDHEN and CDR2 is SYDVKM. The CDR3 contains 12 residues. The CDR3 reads CASSSAFYEQYF. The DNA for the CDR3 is TGTGCCAGCAGTTCAGCCTTCTACGAGCAATACTTC.

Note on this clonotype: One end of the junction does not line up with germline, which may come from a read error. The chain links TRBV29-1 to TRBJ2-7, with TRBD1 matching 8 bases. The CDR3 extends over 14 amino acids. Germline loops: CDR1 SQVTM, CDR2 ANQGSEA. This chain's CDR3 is CSIRQGPNSYEQYF. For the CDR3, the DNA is TGCAGCATTAGACAGGGGCCCAACTCCTACGAGCAGTACTTT.

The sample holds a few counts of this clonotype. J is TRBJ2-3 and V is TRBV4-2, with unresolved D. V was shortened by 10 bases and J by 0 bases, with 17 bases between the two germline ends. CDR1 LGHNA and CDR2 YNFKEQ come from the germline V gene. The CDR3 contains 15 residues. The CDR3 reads CANASGLPSTDTQYF. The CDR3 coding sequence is TGTGCCAACGCGAGTGGGCTCCCCAGCACAGATACGCAGTATTTT.

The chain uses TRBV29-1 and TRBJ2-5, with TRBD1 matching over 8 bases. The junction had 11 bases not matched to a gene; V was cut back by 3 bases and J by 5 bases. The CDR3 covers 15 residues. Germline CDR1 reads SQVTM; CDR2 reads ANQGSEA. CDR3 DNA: TGCAGCGTTGAGGGGACAGGACCTCTGAGGGAGACCCAGTACTTC. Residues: CSVEGTGPLRETQYF.

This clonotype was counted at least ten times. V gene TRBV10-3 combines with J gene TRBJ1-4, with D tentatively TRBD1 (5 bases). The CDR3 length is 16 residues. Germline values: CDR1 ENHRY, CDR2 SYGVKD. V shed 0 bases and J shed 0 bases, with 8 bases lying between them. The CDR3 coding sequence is TGTGCCATCAGTGAGTCGACGGGGGCAACTAATGAAAAACTGTTTTTT. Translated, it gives CAISESTGATNEKLFF.

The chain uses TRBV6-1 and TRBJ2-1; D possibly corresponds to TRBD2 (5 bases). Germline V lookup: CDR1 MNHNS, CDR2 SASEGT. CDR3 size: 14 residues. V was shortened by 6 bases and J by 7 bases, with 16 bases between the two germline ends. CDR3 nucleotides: TGTGCCAGCAGATGTTATAGCGAGAGAAATGAGCAGTTCTTC. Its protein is CASRCYSERNEQFF.

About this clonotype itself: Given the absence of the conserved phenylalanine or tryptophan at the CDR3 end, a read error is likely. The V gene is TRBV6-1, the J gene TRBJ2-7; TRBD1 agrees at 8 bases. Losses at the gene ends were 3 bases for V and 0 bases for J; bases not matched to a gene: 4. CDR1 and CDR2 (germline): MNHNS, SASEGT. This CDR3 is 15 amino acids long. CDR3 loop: CASSDGQGYSYEQYL. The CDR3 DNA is TGTGCCAGCAGTGATGGACAGGGTTACTCCTACGAGCAGTACCTC.

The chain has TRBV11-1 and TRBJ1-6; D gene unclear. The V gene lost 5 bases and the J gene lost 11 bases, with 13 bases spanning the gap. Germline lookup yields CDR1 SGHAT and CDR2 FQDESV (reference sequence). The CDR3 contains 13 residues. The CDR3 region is CASSQTLVPPLHF. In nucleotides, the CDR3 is TGTGCCAGCAGCCAAACACTGGTTCCACCCCTCCACTTT.

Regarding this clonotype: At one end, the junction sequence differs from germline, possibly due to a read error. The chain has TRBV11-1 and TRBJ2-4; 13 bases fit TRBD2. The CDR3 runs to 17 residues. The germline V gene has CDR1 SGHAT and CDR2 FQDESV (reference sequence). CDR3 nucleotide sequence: TGTGCCAGCAGCTTTCCCGGGACTAGCGGGACCAAAAACACTTACTGCTTC. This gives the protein CASSFPGTSGTKNTYCF.

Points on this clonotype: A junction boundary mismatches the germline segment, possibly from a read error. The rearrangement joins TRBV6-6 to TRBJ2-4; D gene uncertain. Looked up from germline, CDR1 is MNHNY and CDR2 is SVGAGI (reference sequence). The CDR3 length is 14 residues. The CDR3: CASSPDQAKNIQYF. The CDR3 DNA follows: TGTGCTAGCAGCCCCGACCAAGCCAAAAACATTCAGTACTTC.

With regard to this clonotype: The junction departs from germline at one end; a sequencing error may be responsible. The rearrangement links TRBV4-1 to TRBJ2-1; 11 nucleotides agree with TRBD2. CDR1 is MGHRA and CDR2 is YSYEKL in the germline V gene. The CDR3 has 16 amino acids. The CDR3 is CTNSPELAGAYNERFF. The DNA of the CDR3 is TGCACCAACAGCCCCGAACTAGCGGGGGCTTACAATGAGCGGTTCTTC.

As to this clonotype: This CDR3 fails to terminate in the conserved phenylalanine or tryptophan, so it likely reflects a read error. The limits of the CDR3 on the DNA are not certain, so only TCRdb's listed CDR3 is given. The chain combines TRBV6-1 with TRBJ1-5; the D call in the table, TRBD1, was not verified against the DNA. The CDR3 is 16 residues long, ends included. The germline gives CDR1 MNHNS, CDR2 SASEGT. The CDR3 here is CASSEHTGTGNQPQRS.